This T cell receptor (beta chain) emerged from a study of beta chain features in type 1 diabetes. General study findings and limits: Shortening that was moderate but significant affected the TCRB CDR3s of Type 1 diabetes patients in all four CD4+ subsets. Among type 1 diabetes patients, VDJ junctions had fewer insertions and more deletions.

CD4+ cells of the naive, central memory, regulatory and stem cell-like memory types were sorted via CD45RO/CCR7/CD25/CD127/CD95/CD27. Sorting gave populations that all exceeded 95% purity. The authors reverse transcribed all of the isolated RNA, so sequencing captured expressed TCRB transcripts. Assay: immunoSEQ multiplex PCR; the TCRdb copy retains only in-frame clones and omits some. The table lists about 260,000 clones, under 70% of them singletons. Deletions cut 3 bases from V and 5 bases from J, with 16 bases between. The CDR3 loop spans 15 amino acids. The V gene's germline CDR1 is SEHNR and CDR2 FQNEAQ (reference sequence). On this clone: What it binds is not known.

Specimen: naive CD4+ T cells from blood. The clonotype originates from a man aged 30-40 years in good health. The chain combines TRBV7-9 with TRBJ2-5; the D gene is possibly TRBD2 (6 bases). The CDR3 region is CASSFDLGRSETQYF. CDR3 bases: TGTGCCAGCAGCTTCGACTTAGGGAGGTCGGAGACCCAGTACTTC.